This T cell receptor (beta chain) was sequenced in a study of a mutant IDH1 vaccine in newly diagnosed glioma. This CDR3 is 14 amino acids long. The germline V gene encodes CDR1 LGHNA and CDR2 YSLEER. The ends were cut back, 0 bases at V and 5 bases at J, with 10 bases in the middle. Sequenced by immunoSEQ multiplex PCR; TCRdb stores in-frame clones only, minus some. This table has approximately 35,000 clones, roughly nine tenths appearing once. The time point here: baseline, week 1 (first vaccination visit). Treatment denoted: pre-vaccination baseline after standard-of-care therapy. The receptor comes from a middle-aged woman with glioma. The rearrangement links TRBV4-3 to TRBJ1-1; D possibly corresponds to TRBD1 (5 bases). This sample comprised PBMCs, obtained from a glioma patient treated with radiotherapy, temozolomide or both. CDR3 bases: TGCGCCAGCAGCCAAGAGGGGGTTGGGACTGAAGCTTTCTTT. This codes for CASSQEGVGTEAFF.